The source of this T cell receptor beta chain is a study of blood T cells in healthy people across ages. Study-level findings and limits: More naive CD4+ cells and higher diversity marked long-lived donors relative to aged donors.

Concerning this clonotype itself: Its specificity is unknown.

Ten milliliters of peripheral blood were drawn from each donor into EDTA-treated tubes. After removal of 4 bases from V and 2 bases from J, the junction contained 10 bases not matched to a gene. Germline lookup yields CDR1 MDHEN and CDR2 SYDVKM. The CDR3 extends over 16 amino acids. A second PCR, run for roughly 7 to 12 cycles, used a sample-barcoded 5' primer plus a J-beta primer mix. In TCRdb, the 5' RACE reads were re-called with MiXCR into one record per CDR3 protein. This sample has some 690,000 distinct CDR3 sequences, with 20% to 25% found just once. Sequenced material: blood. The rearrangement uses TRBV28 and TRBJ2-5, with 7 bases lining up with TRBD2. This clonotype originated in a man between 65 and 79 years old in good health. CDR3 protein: CASSSLAGQTQETQYF. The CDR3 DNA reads TGTGCCAGCAGTTCGTTAGCGGGCCAAACACAAGAGACCCAGTACTTC.